The 11 T cell receptor beta chains below were found in one sample sequenced in a study of cytomegalovirus exposure and HLA in healthy donors. In the PCR, 60 Vbeta and 13 Jbeta primers were used. The data were produced by immunoSEQ multiplex PCR, yet TCRdb's version contains in-frame clones alone and is incomplete. The data hold around 160,000 clones, with approximately 83% observed a single time. Sequencing was performed on PBMCs. The source is a man between 18 and 29 years old in good health and CMV-seropositive.

Comments on this clone: No conserved phenylalanine or tryptophan ends this CDR3, so it is likely a read error. No DNA is shown, since the ends of the CDR3 on it are uncertain; the CDR3 is the one TCRdb lists. The genes are TRBV10-2 and TRBJ1-2; TRBD1, the D gene given by the table, was not confirmed from the DNA. Germline CDR1 reads WSHSY; CDR2 reads SAAADI. A total of 13 residues make up the CDR3, ends included. The CDR3 loop is CASSESQGDRPLY.

J is TRBJ2-7 and V is TRBV11-2; 8 nucleotides agree with TRBD1. J was trimmed by 2 bases and V by 1 base; bases with no gene match: 7. Germline-derived CDR1 and CDR2 are SGHAT and FQNNGV. The CDR3 is made up of 16 amino acids. CDR3 nucleotide sequence: TGTGCCAGCAGCTTAGGAAGGGACAGGATCACCTACGAGCAGTACTTC. It codes for CASSLGRDRITYEQYF.

V gene TRBV11-2 combines with J gene TRBJ1-1; a weak D match, TRBD1 (6 bases). V was cut by 5 bases and J by 0 bases, with 13 bases left in between. The CDR3 is 15 residues long. Looked up from germline, CDR1 is SGHAT and CDR2 is FQNNGV. CDR3 protein: CASSRQGIMNTEAFF. In DNA, the CDR3 is TGTGCCAGCAGCCGCCAGGGGATCATGAACACTGAAGCTTTCTTT.

The chain uses TRBV7-3 and TRBJ2-1; 8 nucleotides match TRBD1. There are 17 residues in the CDR3. Per germline, CDR1 SGHTA and CDR2 FQGTGA. Trimming cost V 2 bases and J 4 bases; bases outside gene matches: 10. CDR3 nucleotides: TGTGCCAGCAGCTTAGCCCAGGGGGCCCCCTCGTACAATGAGCAGTTCTTC. This translates into CASSLAQGAPSYNEQFF.

This sequence joins TRBV10-3 and TRBJ2-6; D perhaps matches TRBD2 (5 bases). This CDR3 is 16 amino acids long. Per germline, CDR1 ENHRY and CDR2 SYGVKD. The germline V and J ends were trimmed by 3 bases and 0 bases, with 9 bases remaining between them. In DNA, the CDR3 is TGTGCCATCAGTGATCCGGACTTCTCTGGGGCCAACGTCCTGACTTTC. This encodes CAISDPDFSGANVLTF.

The chain has TRBV18 and TRBJ2-6, with D possibly TRBD2 on 6 matching bases. CDR3 length equals 15 residues. Germline-derived CDR1 and CDR2 are KGHSH and LQKENI. V was trimmed by 8 bases and J by 0 bases, leaving 11 bases between them. CDR3 region: CASPGGSSGANVLTF. For the CDR3, the DNA is TGTGCCAGCCCTGGGGGGAGCTCTGGGGCCAACGTCCTGACTTTC.

The V gene is TRBV5-1, the J gene TRBJ2-3; 16 bases align to TRBD2. Germline lookup yields CDR1 SGHRS and CDR2 YFSETQ. V lost 4 bases, J lost 0 bases, and 5 bases stayed unmatched. CDR3 length: 18 residues. This chain's CDR3 is CASSPGGLAGGSTDTQYF. CDR3 sequence (DNA): TGCGCCAGCAGCCCTGGGGGACTAGCGGGGGGGAGCACAGATACGCAGTATTTT.

The chain carries TRBV5-6 and TRBJ1-4; a weak D match, TRBD1 (6 bases). Germline V lookup: CDR1 SGHDT, CDR2 YYEEEE. The CDR3 contains 16 residues. V was shortened by 2 bases and J by 6 bases, with 17 bases between the two germline ends. CDR3 DNA sequence: TGTGCCAGCAGCTTATTCCTGGTGGGGGGGCATGAAAAACTGTTTTTT. Translation: CASSLFLVGGHEKLFF.

J is TRBJ1-1 and V is TRBV28; 7 bases agree with TRBD1. This CDR3 has 16 amino acids. With 7 bases clipped from V and 1 base from J, the junction kept 12 bases outside the gene matches. CDR1 is MDHEN, CDR2 SYDVKM, per germline. CDR3 in amino acids: CASTLQGGLGNTEAFF. The CDR3 DNA reads as TGTGCCAGCACCCTTCAGGGGGGTTTGGGGAACACTGAAGCTTTCTTT.

With regard to this clone: At one end the junction does not follow the germline gene, possibly because of a read error. The chain couples TRBV6-6 to TRBJ1-3; no reliable D call. This CDR3 contains 16 residues. The V gene's germline CDR1 is MNHNY and CDR2 SVGAGI (reference sequence). The CDR3 is CASSYTPTFSRNTIYF. Here the CDR3 DNA reads TGTGCCAGCAGTTACACCCCGACATTCTCTCGAAACACCATATATTTT.

The V gene is TRBV21-1, the J gene TRBJ2-3; TRBD2, the D gene given by the table, was not confirmed from the DNA. TRBV21-1 has pseudogene status. This CDR3 region has 18 residues. The CDR3 DNA reads as TGTGCCAGCAGCGAAGGGAGAATAGCGGCTACTCTGGGGGATACGCAGTATTTT. Translating gives CASSEGRIAATLGDTQYF.